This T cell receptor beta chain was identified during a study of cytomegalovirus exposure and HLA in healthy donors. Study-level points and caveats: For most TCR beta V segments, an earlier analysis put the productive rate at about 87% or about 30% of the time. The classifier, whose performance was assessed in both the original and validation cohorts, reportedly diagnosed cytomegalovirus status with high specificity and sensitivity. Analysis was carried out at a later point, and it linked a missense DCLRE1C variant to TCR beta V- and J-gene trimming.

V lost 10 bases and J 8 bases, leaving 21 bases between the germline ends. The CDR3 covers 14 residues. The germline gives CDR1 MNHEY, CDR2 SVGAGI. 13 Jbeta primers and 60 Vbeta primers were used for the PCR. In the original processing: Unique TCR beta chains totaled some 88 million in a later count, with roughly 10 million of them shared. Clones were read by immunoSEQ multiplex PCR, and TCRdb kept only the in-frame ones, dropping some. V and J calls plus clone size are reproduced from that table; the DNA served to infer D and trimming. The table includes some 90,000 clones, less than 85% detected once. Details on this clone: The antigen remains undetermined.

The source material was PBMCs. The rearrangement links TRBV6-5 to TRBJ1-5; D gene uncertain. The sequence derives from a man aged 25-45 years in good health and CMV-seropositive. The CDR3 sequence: CATCWRRALEPQHF. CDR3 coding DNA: TGTGCCACCTGCTGGCGGAGGGCCCTGGAGCCCCAGCATTTT.